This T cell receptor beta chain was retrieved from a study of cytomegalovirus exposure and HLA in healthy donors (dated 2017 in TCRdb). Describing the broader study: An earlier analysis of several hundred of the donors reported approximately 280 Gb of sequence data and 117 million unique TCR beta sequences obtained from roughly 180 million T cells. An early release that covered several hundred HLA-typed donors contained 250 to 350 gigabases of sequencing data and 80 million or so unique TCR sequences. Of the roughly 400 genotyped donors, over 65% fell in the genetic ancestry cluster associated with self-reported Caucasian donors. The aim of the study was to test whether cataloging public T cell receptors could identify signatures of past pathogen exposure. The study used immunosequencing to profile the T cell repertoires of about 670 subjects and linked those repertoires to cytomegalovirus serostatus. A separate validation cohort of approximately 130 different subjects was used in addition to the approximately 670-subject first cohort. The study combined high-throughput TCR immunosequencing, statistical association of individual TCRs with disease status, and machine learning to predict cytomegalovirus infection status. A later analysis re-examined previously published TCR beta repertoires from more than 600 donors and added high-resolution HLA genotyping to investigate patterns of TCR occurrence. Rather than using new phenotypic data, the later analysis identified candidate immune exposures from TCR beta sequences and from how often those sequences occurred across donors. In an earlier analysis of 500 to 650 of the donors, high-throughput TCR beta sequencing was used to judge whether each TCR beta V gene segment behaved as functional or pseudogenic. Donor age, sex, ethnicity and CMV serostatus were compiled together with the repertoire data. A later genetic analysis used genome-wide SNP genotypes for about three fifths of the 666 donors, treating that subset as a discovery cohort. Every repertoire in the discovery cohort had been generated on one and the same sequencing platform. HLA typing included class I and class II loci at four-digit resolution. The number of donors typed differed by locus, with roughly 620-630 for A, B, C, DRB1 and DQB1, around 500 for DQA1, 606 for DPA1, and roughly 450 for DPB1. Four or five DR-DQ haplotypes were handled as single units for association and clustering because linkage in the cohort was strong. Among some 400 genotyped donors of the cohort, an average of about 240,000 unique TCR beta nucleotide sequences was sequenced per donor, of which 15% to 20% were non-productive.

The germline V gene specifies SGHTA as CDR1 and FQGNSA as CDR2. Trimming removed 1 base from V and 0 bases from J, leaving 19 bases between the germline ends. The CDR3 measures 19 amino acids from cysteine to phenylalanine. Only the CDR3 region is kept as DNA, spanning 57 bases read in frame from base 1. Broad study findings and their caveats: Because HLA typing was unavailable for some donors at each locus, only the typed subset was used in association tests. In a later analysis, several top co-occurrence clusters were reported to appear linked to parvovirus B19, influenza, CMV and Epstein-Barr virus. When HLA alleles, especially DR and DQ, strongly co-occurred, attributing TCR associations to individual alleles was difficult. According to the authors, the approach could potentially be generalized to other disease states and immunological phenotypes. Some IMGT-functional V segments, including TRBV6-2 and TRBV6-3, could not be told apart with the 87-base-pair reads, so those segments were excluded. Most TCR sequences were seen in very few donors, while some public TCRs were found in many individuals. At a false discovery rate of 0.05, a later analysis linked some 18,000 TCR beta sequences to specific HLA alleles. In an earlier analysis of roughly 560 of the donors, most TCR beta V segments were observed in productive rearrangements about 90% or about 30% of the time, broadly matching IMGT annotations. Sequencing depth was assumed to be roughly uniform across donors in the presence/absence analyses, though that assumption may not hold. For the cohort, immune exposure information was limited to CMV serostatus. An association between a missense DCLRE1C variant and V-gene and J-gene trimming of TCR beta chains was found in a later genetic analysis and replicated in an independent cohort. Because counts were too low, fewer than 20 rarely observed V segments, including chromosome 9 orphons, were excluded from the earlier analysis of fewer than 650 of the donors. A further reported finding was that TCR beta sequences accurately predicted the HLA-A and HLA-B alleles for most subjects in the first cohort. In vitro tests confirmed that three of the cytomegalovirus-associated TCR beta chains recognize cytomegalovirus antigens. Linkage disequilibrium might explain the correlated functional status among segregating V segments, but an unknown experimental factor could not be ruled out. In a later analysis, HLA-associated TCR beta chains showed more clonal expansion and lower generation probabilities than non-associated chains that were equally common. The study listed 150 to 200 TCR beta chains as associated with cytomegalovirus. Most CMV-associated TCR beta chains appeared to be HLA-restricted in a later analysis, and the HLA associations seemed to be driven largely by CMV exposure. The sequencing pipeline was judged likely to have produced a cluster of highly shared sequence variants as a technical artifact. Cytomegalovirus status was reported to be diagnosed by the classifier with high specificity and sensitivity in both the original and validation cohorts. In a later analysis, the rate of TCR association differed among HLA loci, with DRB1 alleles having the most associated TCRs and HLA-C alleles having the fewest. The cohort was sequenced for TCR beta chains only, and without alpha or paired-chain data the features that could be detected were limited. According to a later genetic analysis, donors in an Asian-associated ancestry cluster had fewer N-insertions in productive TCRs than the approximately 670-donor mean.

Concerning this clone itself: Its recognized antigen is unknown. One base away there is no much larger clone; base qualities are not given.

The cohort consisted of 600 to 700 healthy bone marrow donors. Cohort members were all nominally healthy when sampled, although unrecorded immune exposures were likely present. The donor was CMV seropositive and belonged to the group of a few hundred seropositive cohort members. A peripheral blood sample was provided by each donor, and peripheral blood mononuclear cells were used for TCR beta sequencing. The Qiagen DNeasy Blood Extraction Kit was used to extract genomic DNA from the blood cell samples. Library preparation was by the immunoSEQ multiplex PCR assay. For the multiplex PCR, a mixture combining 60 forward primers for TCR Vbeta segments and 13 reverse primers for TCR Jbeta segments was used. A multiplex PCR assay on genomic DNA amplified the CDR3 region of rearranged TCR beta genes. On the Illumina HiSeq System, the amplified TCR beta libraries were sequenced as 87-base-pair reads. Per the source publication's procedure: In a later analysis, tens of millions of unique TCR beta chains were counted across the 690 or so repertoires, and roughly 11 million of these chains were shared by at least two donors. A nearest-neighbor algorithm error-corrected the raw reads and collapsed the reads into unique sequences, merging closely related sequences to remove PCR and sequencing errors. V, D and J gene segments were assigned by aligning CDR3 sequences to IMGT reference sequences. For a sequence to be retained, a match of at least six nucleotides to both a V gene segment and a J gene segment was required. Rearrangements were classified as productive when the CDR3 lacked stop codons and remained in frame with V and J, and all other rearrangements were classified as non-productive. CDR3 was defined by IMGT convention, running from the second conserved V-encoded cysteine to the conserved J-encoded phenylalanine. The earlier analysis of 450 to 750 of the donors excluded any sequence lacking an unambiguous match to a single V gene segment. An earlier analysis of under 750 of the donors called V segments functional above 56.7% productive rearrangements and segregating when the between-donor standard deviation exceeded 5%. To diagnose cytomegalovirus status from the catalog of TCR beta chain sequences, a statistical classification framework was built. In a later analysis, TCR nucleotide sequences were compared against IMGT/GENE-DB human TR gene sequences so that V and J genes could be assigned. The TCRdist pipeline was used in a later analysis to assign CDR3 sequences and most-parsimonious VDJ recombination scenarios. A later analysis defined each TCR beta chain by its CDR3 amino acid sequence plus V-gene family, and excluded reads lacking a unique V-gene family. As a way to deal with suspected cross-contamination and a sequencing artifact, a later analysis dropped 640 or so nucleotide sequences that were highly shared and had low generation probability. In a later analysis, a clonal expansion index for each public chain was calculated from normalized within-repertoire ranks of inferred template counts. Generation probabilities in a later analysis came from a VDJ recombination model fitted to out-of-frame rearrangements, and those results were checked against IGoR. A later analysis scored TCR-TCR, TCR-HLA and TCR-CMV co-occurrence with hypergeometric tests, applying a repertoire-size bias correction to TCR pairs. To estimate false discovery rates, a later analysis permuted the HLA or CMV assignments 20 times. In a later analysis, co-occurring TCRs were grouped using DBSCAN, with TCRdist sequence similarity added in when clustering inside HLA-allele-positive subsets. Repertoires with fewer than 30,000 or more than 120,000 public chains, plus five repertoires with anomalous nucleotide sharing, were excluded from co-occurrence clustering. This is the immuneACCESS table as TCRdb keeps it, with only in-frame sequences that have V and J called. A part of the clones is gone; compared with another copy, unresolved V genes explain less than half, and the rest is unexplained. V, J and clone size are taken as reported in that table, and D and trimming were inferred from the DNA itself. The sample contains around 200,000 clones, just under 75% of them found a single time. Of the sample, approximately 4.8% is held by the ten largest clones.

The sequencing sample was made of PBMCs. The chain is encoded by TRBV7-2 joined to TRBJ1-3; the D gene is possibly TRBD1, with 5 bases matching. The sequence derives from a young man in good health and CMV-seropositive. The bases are TGTGCCAGCAGCTTAGTAGTTGGGGCAGGCCTGAGCTCTGGAAACACCATATATTTT. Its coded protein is CASSLVVGAGLSSGNTIYF.